The following is a TCR beta chain sequence with its context. V dropped 6 bases and J dropped 1 base, with 9 bases sitting between them. From germline, CDR1 is SGHTA and CDR2 FQGTGA. This CDR3 has 14 residues. The sample comes from a study of cytomegalovirus exposure and HLA in healthy donors. Researchers ran the PCR with 60 Vbeta and 13 Jbeta primers. Here immunoSEQ multiplex PCR was the method, and the copy in TCRdb shows in-frame clones only, minus some. The data hold about 150,000 clones, with 70% to 80% observed a single time. Sequencing was carried out using PBMCs. The TCR sequence derives from a female donor in good health and CMV-seropositive. This chain uses TRBV7-3 with TRBJ2-2; tentatively, D is TRBD1 (5 bases). The CDR3 loop reads CASRSDRNTGELFF. The DNA for the CDR3 is TGTGCCAGCAGATCTGACAGGAACACCGGGGAGCTGTTTTTT. The whole variable domain, filled in from reference TRBV7-3 and TRBJ2-2, reads GAGVSQTPSNKVTEKGKYVELRCDPISGHTALYWYRQSLGQGPEFLIYFQGTGAADDSGLPNDRFFAVRPEGSVSTLKIQRTERGDSAVYLCASRSDRNTGELFFGEGSRLTVL.